This T cell receptor (beta chain) was profiled in a study of blood T cell repertoires in COVID-19. Study background: PBMCs, B-cell-depleted T cells, or T cells provided the cDNA or gDNA that made up the material.

There are a few counts of this clone. V lost 4 bases and J 2 bases, leaving 13 bases between the germline ends. This CDR3 comprises 14 residues. In germline, CDR1 is SGHRS, CDR2 YFSETQ. The protocol was immunoSEQ multiplex PCR, while the TCRdb copy is restricted to in-frame clones and leaves out a portion. The data contain about 110,000 clones, 70% to 90% of them singletons. The sample was peripheral blood. The chain is built from TRBV5-1 and TRBJ2-7, with a tentative D call TRBD2 (6 bases). The sequence came from a man aged 40-55 years with acute or convalescent COVID-19. The CDR3 spells CASSRDWYTYEQYF. The CDR3 coding sequence is TGCGCCAGCAGCAGGGACTGGTACACCTACGAGCAGTACTTC. The full variable domain, its missing parts supplied by reference TRBV5-1 and TRBJ2-7, is KAGVTQTPRYLIKTRGQQVTLSCSPISGHRSVSWYQQTPGQGLQFLFEYFSETQRNKGNFPGRFSGRQFSNSRSEMNVSTLELGDSALYLCASSRDWYTYEQYFGPGTRLTVT.